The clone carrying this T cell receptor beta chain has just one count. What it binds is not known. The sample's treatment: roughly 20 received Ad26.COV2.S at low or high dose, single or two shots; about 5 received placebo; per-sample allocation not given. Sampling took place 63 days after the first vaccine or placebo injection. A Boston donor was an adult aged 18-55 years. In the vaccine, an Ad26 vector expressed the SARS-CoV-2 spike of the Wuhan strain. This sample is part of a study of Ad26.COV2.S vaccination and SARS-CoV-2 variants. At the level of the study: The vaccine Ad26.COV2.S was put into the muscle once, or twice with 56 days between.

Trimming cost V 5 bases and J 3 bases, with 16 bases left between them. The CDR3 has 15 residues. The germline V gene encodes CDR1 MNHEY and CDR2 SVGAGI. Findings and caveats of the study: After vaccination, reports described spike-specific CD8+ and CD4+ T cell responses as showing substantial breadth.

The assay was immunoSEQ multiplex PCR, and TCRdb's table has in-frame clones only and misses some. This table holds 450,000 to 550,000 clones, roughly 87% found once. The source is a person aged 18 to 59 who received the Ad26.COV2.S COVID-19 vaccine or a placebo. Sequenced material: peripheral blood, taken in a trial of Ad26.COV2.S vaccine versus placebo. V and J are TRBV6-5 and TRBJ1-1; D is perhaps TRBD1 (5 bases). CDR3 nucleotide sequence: TGTGCCAGCAGTACTCGGACTCGGGGGGACACTGAAGCTTTCTTT. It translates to CASSTRTRGDTEAFF.